What follows is one T cell receptor (beta chain) and its context. The antigen is unknown. The CDR3 is 17 amino acids. The germline V and J ends were trimmed by 3 bases and 0 bases, with 16 bases remaining between them. CDR1 and CDR2 (germline): SGDLS, YYNGEE. This specimen comes from a study of PD-1 blockade in classical Hodgkin lymphoma. Study outcomes and limitations: By C4D1, diversity of CD4+ TCRs had risen significantly, whereas that of CD8+ TCRs had not. Healthy donors reportedly exceeded newly diagnosed patients in baseline TCR diversity. Factors driving the repertoire differences, possibly disease activity or prior therapy, remain undefined.

Profiling relied on immunoSEQ multiplex PCR, and the TCRdb table lists in-frame clones only, not all of them. The sample yields tens of thousands of clones, 81% seen once. Every one of the patients relapsed after autologous stem cell transplantation (brentuximab vedotin exposure was variable). The patients, who had relapsed/refractory classical Hodgkin lymphoma, achieved best responses of complete response, partial response or progressive disease. The chain is built from TRBV9 and TRBJ2-1; D might be TRBD2 (6 bases). This sample comprised peripheral blood mononuclear cells (PBMCs), obtained at baseline. This TCR derives from a human donor with classical Hodgkin lymphoma. The CDR3 bases are TGTGCCAGCAGCGAGGCGGGGATACCATACTCCTACAATGAGCAGTTCTTC. This encodes CASSEAGIPYSYNEQFF.